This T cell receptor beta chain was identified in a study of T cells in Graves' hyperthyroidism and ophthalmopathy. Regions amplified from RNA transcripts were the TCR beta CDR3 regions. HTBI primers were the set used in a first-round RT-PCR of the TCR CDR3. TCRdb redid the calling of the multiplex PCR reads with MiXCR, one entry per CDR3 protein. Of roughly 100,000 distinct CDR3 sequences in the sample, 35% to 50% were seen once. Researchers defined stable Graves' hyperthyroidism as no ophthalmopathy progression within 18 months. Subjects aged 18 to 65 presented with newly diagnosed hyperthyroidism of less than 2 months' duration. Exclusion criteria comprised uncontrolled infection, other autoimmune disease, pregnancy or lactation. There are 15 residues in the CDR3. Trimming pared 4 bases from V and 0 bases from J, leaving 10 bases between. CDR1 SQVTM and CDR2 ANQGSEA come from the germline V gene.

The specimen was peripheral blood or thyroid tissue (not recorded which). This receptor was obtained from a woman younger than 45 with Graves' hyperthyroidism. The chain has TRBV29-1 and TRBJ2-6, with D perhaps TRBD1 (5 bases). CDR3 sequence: CSVVQVDSGANVLTF. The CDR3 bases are TGCAGCGTTGTACAGGTCGACTCTGGGGCCAACGTCCTGACTTTC.